This T cell receptor beta chain was documented in a study of blood T cell repertoires in COVID-19. Looking at the study overall: Italy, Spain and the United States were the sources of the convalescent and acute COVID-19 samples.

The data were produced by immunoSEQ multiplex PCR, yet TCRdb's version contains in-frame clones alone and is incomplete. The sample consists of about 30,000 clones, 88% of them appearing once. Germline V gives CDR1 LNHNV, CDR2 YYDKDF (reference sequence). The V and J ends lost 5 bases and 5 bases respectively, with 9 bases between them. The CDR3 consists of 12 residues. Sequenced sample: peripheral blood. The source of this sequence is a man between 60 and 70 years old with active COVID-19. The chain carries TRBV15 and TRBJ2-5; perhaps TRBD1 as D (5 bases). The chain's CDR3 is CATSHSGETQYF. In DNA, the CDR3 is TGTGCCACCAGCCACTCAGGGGAGACCCAGTACTTC.